This entry lists 10 T cell receptor beta chains sequenced from one sample in a study of Graves' ophthalmopathy and Graves' hyperthyroidism (dated by TCRdb to 2017 to 2018). Sequenced using an Illumina HiSeq 2000. For repertoire sequencing, TCR beta CDR3 regions were amplified from RNA transcripts. The first round of RT-PCR was done with HTBI primers and the Qiagen OneStep RT-PCR kit, and was followed by a second round of multiplex PCR, then size selection and purification. The raw public data were reprocessed by TCRdb itself: fastp quality trimming at Q25, MiXCR clonotype calling, in-frame beta chains only. Entries that share a CDR3 protein sequence are merged under the most common genes and DNA. The sample contains roughly 1.1 million distinct CDR3 sequences, about 35% of them found a single time. The ten largest clones take up over 8.5% of the sample. The specimen was peripheral blood or thyroid tissue (not recorded which). The receptor set was obtained from an adult man with Graves' hyperthyroidism.

This clonotype has at least ten counts. The rearrangement uses TRBV6-6 and TRBJ1-1, with a possible D match to TRBD1 (6 bases). Germline lookup yields CDR1 MNHNY and CDR2 SVGAGI (reference sequence). This CDR3 has 13 amino acids. Trimming stripped 7 bases from V and 0 bases from J, with 9 bases between. The DNA of the CDR3 is TGTGCCAGCACCAGGGGCATGAACACTGAAGCTTTCTTT. It is translated as CASTRGMNTEAFF.

The chain joins TRBV29-1 to TRBJ2-7, with TRBD2 matching over 8 bases. Germline lookup yields CDR1 SQVTM and CDR2 ANQGSEA. J lost 6 bases, V lost 6 bases, and 7 bases had no gene match. The CDR3 extends over 12 amino acids. The CDR3 region is CSVWGLVSEQYF. In DNA form, the CDR3 reads TGCAGCGTCTGGGGACTAGTCAGCGAGCAGTACTTC.

Only a few counts were recorded for this clonotype. The chain uses TRBV28 and TRBJ1-4; perhaps TRBD1 as D (6 bases). The CDR3 covers 12 residues. The germline V gene has CDR1 MDHEN and CDR2 SYDVKM. V lost 3 bases and J 8 bases, leaving 7 bases between the germline ends. As DNA, the CDR3 is TGTGCCAGCAGTTTTGGGACAGAAAAACTGTTTTTT. As protein: CASSFGTEKLFF.

This clonotype has at least ten counts. The CDR3 DNA follows: TGTGCCAGTAGTATGCGGGACAGAAATTCACCCCTCCACTTT. The encoded protein is CASSMRDRNSPLHF. The chain couples TRBV19 to TRBJ1-6; 7 bases are shared with TRBD1. In germline, CDR1 is LNHDA, CDR2 SQIVND (reference sequence). The CDR3 runs 14 residues. The V and J ends lost 3 bases and 7 bases, in that order; junction bases with no gene match: 3.

The chain links TRBV25-1 to TRBJ1-5, with 9 bases matching TRBD1. J gave up 6 bases and V 8 bases, and 8 bases lay outside the gene matches. This CDR3 spans 14 amino acids. Germline V gives CDR1 MGHDK, CDR2 SYGVNS. The CDR3 DNA reads TGTGCCAGCGTCGTCGGGGGACAGGGTCAGCCCCAGCATTTT. It encodes CASVVGGQGQPQHF.

V is TRBV4-3 and J is TRBJ2-2, with 8 bases that match TRBD2. V gave up 4 bases and J gave up 4 bases; unmatched junction bases: 5. The CDR3 consists of 15 residues. Per germline, CDR1 LGHNA and CDR2 YSLEER. The CDR3 protein is CASSRREGSTGELFF. The CDR3 DNA is TGCGCCAGCAGCCGCCGGGAGGGCAGCACCGGGGAGCTGTTTTTT.

This clonotype was detected only a few times. V is TRBV25-1 and J is TRBJ1-1; D might be TRBD1 (6 bases). The germline CDR1 and CDR2 sequences are MGHDK and SYGVNS. Trimming shortened V by 7 bases and J by 1 base, and 13 bases separated the two germline ends. The CDR3 is 14 residues long. CDR3 residues: CASKTGPQNTEAFF. CDR3 DNA sequence: TGTGCCAGCAAGACAGGCCCGCAGAACACTGAAGCTTTCTTT.

The sample holds many counts of this clonotype. This rearrangement joins TRBV24-1 to TRBJ2-5; D might be TRBD2 (5 bases). The germline CDR1 and CDR2 sequences are KGHDR and SFDVKD. V shed 1 base and J shed 2 bases, with 7 bases lying between them. This CDR3 has 14 residues. The CDR3 loop is CATSDFGLQETQYF. CDR3 coding DNA: TGTGCCACCAGTGATTTTGGACTTCAAGAGACCCAGTACTTC.

The sample holds many counts of this clonotype. The V gene is TRBV10-3, the J gene TRBJ2-5; D is ambiguous. Germline CDR1 reads ENHRY; CDR2 reads SYGVKD. With 8 bases removed from V and 4 bases from J, the gap between germline ends came to 8 bases. The CDR3 extends over 11 amino acids. As DNA, the CDR3 is TGTGCCATCGGTCTTCCAGAGACCCAGTACTTC. Its protein product is CAIGLPETQYF.

This clonotype turned up a few times. CDR3 sequence: CATGPGLRNQPQHF. The CDR3 bases are TGTGCCACCGGCCCGGGACTGAGAAATCAGCCCCAGCATTTT. V gene TRBV15 combines with J gene TRBJ1-5, with a weak D call TRBD1 (5 bases). The V gene lost 8 bases and the J gene lost 4 bases, with 15 bases spanning the gap. The CDR3 has 14 residues. Germline V gene lookup returns CDR1 LNHNV and CDR2 YYDKDF (reference sequence).